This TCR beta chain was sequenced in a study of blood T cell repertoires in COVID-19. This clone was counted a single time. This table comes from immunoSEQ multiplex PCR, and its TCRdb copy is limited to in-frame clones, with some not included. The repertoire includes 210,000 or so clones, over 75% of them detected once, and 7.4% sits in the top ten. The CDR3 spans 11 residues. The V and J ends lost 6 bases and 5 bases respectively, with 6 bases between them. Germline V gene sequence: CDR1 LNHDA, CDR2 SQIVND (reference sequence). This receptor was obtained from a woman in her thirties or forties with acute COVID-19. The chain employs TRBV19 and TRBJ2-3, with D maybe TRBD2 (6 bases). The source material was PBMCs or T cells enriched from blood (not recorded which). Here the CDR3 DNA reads TGTGCCAGTAGGGGGGGAGATACGCAGTATTTT. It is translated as CASRGGDTQYF.